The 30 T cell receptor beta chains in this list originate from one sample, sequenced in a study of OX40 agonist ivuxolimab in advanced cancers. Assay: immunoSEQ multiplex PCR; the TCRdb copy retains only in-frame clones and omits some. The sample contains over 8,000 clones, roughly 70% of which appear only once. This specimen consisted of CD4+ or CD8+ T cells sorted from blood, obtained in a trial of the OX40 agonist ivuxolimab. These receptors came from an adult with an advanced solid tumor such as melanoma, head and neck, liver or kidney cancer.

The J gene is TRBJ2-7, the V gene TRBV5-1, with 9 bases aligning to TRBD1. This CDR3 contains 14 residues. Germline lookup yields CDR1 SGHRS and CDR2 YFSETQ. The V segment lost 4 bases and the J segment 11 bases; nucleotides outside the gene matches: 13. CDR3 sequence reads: CASSPGTGRILEYF. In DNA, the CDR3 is TGCGCCAGCAGCCCGGGGACAGGGAGAATTTTGGAGTACTTC.

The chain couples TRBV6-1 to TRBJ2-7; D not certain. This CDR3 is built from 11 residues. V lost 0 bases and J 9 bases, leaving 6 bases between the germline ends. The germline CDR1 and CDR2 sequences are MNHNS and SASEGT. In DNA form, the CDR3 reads TGTGCCAGCAGTGAAGCGGGGTGGCAGTACTTC. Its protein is CASSEAGWQYF.

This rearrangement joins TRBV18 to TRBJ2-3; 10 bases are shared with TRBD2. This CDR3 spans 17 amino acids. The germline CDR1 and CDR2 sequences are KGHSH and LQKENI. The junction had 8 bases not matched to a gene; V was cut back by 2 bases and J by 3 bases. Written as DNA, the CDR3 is TGTGCCAGCTCACCAGGAGCGGGAGGGCCGCTGACAGATACGCAGTATTTT. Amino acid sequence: CASSPGAGGPLTDTQYF.

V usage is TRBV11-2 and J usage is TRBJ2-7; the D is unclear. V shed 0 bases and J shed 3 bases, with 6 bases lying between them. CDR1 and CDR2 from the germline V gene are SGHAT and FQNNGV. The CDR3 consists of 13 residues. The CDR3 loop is CASSLEVGYEQYF. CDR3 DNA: TGTGCCAGCAGCTTAGAGGTGGGCTACGAGCAGTACTTC.

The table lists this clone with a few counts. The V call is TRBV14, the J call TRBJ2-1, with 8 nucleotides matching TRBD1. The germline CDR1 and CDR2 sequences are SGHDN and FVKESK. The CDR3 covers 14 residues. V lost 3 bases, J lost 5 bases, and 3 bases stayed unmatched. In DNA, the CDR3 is TGTGCCAGCAGCCATCAGGGGGCGAACAATGAGCAGTTCTTC. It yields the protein CASSHQGANNEQFF.

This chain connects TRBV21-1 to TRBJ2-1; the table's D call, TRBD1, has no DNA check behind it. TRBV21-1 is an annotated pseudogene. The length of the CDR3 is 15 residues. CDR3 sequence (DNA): TGTGCCAGCAGCGCCCGGACAGGGGTAGAAAATGAGCAGTTCTTC. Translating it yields CASSARTGVENEQFF.

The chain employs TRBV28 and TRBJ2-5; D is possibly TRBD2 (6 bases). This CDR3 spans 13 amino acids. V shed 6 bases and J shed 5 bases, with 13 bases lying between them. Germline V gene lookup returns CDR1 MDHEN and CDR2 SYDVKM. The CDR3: CASSPDYGETQYF. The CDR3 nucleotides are TGTGCCAGCAGCCCGGACTATGGGGAGACCCAGTACTTC.

The CDR3 DNA is TGCGCCAGCAGCCAAGAGGGGGGGACAGGGGCATTCCCTTACGAGCAGTACTTC. Protein: CASSQEGGTGAFPYEQYF. The chain couples TRBV4-1 to TRBJ2-7; TRBD1 matches at 10 bases. Germline V CDR1 and CDR2: MGHRA, YSYEKL. V trimming: 0 bases; J trimming: 4 bases; junction bases outside the gene matches: 12. The CDR3 extends over 18 amino acids.

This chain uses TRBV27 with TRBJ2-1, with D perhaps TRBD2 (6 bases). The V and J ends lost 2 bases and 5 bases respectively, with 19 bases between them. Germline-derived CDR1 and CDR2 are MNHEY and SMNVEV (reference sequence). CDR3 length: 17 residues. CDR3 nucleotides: TGTGCCAGCAGTTTAGCGGGCTGGGCGGGATACCACAATGAGCAGTTCTTC. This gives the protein CASSLAGWAGYHNEQFF.

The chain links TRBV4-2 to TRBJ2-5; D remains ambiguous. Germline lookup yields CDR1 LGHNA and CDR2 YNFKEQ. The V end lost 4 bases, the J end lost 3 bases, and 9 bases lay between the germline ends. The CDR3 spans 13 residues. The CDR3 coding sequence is TGTGCCAGCAGCCGCCTAGAAAAAGAGACCCAGTACTTC. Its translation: CASSRLEKETQYF.

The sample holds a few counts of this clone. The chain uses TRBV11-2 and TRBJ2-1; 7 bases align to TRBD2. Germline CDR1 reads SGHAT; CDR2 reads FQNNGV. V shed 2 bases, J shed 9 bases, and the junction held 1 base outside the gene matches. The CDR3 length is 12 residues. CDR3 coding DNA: TGTGCCAGCAGCTTAACTAGCGTTGAGCAGTTCTTC. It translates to CASSLTSVEQFF.

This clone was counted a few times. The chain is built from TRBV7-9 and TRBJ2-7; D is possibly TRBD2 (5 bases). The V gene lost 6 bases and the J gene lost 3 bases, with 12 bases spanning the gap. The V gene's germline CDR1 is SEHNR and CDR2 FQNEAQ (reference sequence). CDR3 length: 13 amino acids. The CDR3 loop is CASRAGEYYEQYF. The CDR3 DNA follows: TGTGCCAGCAGGGCCGGGGAGTACTACGAGCAGTACTTC.

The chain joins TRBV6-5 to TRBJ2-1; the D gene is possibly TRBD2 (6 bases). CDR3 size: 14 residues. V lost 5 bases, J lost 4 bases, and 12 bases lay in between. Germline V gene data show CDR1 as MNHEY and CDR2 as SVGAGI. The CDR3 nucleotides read TGTGCCAGCAGTCCGCCGGGACTTTACAATGAGCAGTTCTTC. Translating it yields CASSPPGLYNEQFF.

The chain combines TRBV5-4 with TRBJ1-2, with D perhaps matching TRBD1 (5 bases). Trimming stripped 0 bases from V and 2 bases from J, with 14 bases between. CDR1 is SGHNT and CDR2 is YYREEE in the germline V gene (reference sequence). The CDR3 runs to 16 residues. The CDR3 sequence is CASSLGVRVGNYGYTF. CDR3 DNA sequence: TGTGCCAGCAGCTTGGGGGTCAGGGTAGGAAACTATGGCTACACCTTC.

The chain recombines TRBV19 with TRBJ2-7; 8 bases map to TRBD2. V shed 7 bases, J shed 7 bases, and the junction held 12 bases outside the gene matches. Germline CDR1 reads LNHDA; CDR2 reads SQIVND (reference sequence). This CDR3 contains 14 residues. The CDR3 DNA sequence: TGTGCCAGTAAGGCGGCGGGAGGACCTGGGGAGCAGTACTTC. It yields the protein CASKAAGGPGEQYF.

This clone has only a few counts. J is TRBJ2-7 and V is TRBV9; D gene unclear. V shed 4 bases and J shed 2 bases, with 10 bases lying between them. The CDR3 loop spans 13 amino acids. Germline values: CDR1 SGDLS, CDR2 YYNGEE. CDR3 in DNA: TGTGCCAGCAGCCCTTCTACTACCTACGAGCAGTACTTC. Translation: CASSPSTTYEQYF. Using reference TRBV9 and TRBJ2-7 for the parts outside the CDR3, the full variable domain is DSGVTQTPKHLITATGQRVTLRCSPRSGDLSVYWYQQSLDQGLQFLIQYYNGEERAKGNILERFSAQQFPDLHSELNLSSLELGDSALYFCASSPSTTYEQYFGPGTRLTVT.

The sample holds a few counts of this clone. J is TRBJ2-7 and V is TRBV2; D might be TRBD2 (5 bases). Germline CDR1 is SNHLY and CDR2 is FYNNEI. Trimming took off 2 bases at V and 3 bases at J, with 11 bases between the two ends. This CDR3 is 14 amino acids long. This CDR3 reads CASSEIGKSYEQYF. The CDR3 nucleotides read TGTGCCAGCAGTGAAATCGGGAAAAGCTACGAGCAGTACTTC.

CDR3 coding DNA: TGTGCCAGTAGTAGGGGACGGTATAGCAATCAGCCCCAGCATTTT. It codes for CASSRGRYSNQPQHF. V gene TRBV19 combines with J gene TRBJ1-5; D is perhaps TRBD1 (5 bases). This CDR3 has 15 residues. CDR1 and CDR2 (germline): LNHDA, SQIVND (reference sequence). Trimming pared 4 bases from V and 0 bases from J, leaving 10 bases between.

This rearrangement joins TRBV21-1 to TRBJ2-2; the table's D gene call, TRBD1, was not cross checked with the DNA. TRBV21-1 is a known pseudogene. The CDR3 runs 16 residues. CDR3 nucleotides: TGTGCCAGCAGCAAAGTGACGACAGGGGACACCGGGGAGCTGTTTTTT. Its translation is CASSKVTTGDTGELFF.

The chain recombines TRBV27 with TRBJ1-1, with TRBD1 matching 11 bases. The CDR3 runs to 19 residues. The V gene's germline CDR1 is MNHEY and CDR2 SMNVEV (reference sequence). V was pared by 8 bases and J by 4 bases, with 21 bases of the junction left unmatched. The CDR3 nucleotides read TGTGCCAGCCCCCCCCCTAGGATATCGGACAGGGGGCGGGGCACTGAAGCTTTCTTT. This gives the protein CASPPPRISDRGRGTEAFF.

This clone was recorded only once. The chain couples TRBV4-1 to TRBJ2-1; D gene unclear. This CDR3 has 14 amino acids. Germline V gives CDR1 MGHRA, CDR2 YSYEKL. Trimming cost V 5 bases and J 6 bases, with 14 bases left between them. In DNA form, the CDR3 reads TGCGCCAGCAGCTCCCAGAGTTTCGGCAATGAGCAGTTCTTC. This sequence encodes CASSSQSFGNEQFF.

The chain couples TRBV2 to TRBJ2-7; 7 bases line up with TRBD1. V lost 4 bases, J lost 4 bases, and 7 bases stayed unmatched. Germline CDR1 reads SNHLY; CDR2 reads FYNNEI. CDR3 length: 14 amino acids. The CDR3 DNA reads TGTGCCAGCAGTGGGACAGGATGGGCGTACGAGCAGTACTTC. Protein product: CASSGTGWAYEQYF.

The CDR3 loop reads CASSQEGTRAFF. The CDR3 DNA reads TGTGCCAGCAGCCAAGAAGGGACTAGAGCTTTCTTT. This sequence joins TRBV4-2 and TRBJ1-1; possible D gene TRBD1, 5 bases. Germline lookup yields CDR1 LGHNA and CDR2 YNFKEQ. V was pared by 0 bases and J by 10 bases, with 9 bases between. CDR3 length: 12 amino acids.

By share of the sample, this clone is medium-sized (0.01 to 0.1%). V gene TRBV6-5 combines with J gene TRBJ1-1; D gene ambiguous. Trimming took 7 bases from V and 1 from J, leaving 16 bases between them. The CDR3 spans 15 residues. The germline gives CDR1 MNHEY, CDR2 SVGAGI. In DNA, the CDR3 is TGTGCCAGCACCTCAAAGCAGCCGGGGAACACTGAAGCTTTCTTT. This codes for CASTSKQPGNTEAFF.

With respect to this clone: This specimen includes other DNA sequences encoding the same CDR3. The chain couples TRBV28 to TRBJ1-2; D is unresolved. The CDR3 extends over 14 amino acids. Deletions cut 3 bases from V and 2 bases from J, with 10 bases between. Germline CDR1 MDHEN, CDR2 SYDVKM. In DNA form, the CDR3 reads TGTGCCAGCAGTTTGGGAGGGCAGAACTATGGCTACACCTTC. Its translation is CASSLGGQNYGYTF.

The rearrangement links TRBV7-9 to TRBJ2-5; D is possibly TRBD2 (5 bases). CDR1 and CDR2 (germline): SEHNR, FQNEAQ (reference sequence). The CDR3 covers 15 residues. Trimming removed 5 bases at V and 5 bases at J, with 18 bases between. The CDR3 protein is CASSPRSGGMETQYF. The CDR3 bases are TGTGCCAGCAGCCCCCGTTCAGGAGGAATGGAGACCCAGTACTTC.

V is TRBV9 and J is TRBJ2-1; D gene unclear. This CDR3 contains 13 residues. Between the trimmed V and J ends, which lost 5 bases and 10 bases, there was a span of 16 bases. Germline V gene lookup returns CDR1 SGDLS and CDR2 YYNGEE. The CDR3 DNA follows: TGTGCCAGCAGTGCTATAACTGCCCACGAGCAGTTCTTC. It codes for CASSAITAHEQFF.

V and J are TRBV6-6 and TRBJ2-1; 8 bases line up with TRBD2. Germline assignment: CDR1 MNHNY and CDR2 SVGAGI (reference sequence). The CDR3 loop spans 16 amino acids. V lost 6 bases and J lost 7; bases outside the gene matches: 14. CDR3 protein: CASSPTAAGVGNEQFF. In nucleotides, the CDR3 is TGTGCCAGCAGCCCAACTGCAGCGGGAGTGGGTAATGAGCAGTTCTTC.

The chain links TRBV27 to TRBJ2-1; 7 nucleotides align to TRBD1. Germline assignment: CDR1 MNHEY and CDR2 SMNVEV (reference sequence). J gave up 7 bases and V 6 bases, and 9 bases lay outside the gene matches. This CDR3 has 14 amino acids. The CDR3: CASSVRQGTNEQFF. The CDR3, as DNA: TGTGCCAGCAGCGTAAGACAGGGAACAAATGAGCAGTTCTTC.

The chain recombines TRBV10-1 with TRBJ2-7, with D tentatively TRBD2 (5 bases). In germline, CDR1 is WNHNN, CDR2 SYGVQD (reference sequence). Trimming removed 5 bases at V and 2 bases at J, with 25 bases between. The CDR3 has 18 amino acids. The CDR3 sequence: CASSSGRDSRDGTYEQYF. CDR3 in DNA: TGCGCCAGCAGTTCTGGGAGAGATAGCCGAGACGGAACCTACGAGCAGTACTTC.